This T cell receptor (beta chain) appears in the sequencing data of a study of blood T cell repertoires in COVID-19. Background on the study: Researchers got acute and convalescent COVID-19 samples from the United States, Italy and Spain. T cells, B-cell-depleted T cells, or PBMCs provided the cDNA or gDNA that served as material.

In the original processing: For nucleated cells, counts were estimated from reference gene primer amplification. Produced via immunoSEQ multiplex PCR; TCRdb's table is partial and in-frame only. V and J calls and clone size come straight from that table; D and trimming were deduced from the DNA. The repertoire holds about 99,000 clones, with over 80% as singletons. Losses at the gene ends were 6 bases for V and 8 bases for J; bases not matched to a gene: 5. This CDR3 is built from 13 residues. The receptor's source is a man between 70 and 80 years old with active or convalescent COVID-19. The V gene is TRBV12-3 or TRBV12-4, the J gene TRBJ1-2; 11 bases agree with TRBD1. The sample taken for sequencing was peripheral blood. The CDR3 loop is CASSQDRGLGYTF. CDR3 nucleotide sequence: TGTGCCAGCAGCCAGGACAGGGGGCTCGGCTACACCTTC.